One sample yielded the 27 T cell receptor beta chains listed below, sequenced in a study of CXCR3-negative and CXCR3-positive naive CD8 T cells. UMI-labeled TRB cDNA libraries were prepared by 5' RACE. Each CDR3 protein gets one entry in TCRdb, which reprocessed the 5' RACE reads and gives no DNA. The sample has about 130,000 distinct CDR3 sequences, and its top ten clones hold 0.25% to 0.35%. The sample comprised naive CXCR3- CD8+ T cells from blood. Specified subset: CD45RO-CCR7+CD27+CD95- naive CD8+ T cells lacking CXCR3 (TNR3-). The receptors come from a human donor in good health. Some clones in this sample may be carry-over from other donors' samples.

V usage is TRBV29-1 and J usage is TRBJ2-7; without DNA, the TCRdb call of TRBD2 cannot be checked. This CDR3 is 15 amino acids long. The germline V gene has CDR1 SQVTM and CDR2 ANQGSEA. The CDR3 region is CSVEVVGPRGYEQYF.

V usage is TRBV5-1 and J usage is TRBJ2-7; TCRdb calls TRBD1, which cannot be checked without DNA. CDR3 length: 16 residues. Per the germline V gene, CDR1 is SGHRS and CDR2 is YFSETQ. The CDR3 sequence: CASSLNRGGSSYEQYF. Complete variable domain (other parts from reference TRBV5-1 and TRBJ2-7): KAGVTQTPRYLIKTRGQQVTLSCSPISGHRSVSWYQQTPGQGLQFLFEYFSETQRNKGNFPGRFSGRQFSNSRSEMNVSTLELGDSALYLCASSLNRGGSSYEQYFGPGTRLTVT.

V usage is TRBV6-2 or TRBV6-3 and J usage is TRBJ2-5; TCRdb indicates TRBD2, and absent DNA this call remains unverified. This CDR3 region has 16 residues. Germline CDR1 and CDR2: MNHEY and SVGEGT. The CDR3 reads CASSPAAGGPGETQYF.

This chain connects TRBV4-1 to TRBJ1-4; TCRdb calls TRBD1, which cannot be checked without DNA. Germline CDR1 reads MGHRA; CDR2 reads YSYEKL. CDR3 length: 16 residues. The CDR3 here is CASSQQPLGPAEKLFF.

CDR3 protein: CASSPYRGDQYF. V usage is TRBV7-2 and J usage is TRBJ2-7; TCRdb's D call, TRBD2, is unchecked because there is no DNA. The CDR3 extends over 12 amino acids. Germline values: CDR1 SGHTA, CDR2 FQGNSA.

The rearrangement uses TRBV9 and TRBJ2-7. Germline V CDR1 and CDR2: SGDLS, YYNGEE. The CDR3 sequence is 14 residues long. CDR3 region: CASSVSSATYEQYF.

The rearrangement links TRBV14 to TRBJ2-5. This CDR3 contains 13 residues. Germline-derived CDR1 and CDR2 are SGHDN and FVKESK. CDR3 sequence: CASSQDPEETQYF.

This sequence joins TRBV6-2 or TRBV6-3 and TRBJ1-5; TCRdb returns TRBD1, unconfirmable since there is no DNA. The CDR3 consists of 11 residues. The germline gives CDR1 MNHEY, CDR2 SVGEGT. The CDR3: CAGGPGKPQHF.

This chain uses TRBV28 with TRBJ2-1. This CDR3 has 13 residues. From germline, CDR1 is MDHEN and CDR2 SYDVKM. The CDR3 sequence is CASSLDPYNEQFF.

The chain carries TRBV28 and TRBJ2-1; there is no DNA to check the TCRdb D call of TRBD1. Germline assignment: CDR1 MDHEN and CDR2 SYDVKM. The CDR3 has 13 amino acids. CDR3 region: CASGGGGPNEQFF.

V and J are TRBV12-3 or TRBV12-4 and TRBJ2-5. The CDR3 runs to 11 residues. Here the CDR3 reads CASSVRETQYF.

The chain links TRBV28 to TRBJ2-2; the TCRdb D gene call, TRBD1, has no DNA to confirm it. Germline-derived CDR1 and CDR2 are MDHEN and SYDVKM. This CDR3 comprises 15 residues. Here the CDR3 reads CASRSQGELPGELFF. Supplemented by reference TRBV28 and TRBJ2-2, the full variable domain reads DVKVTQSSRYLVKRTGEKVFLECVQDMDHENMFWYRQDPGLGLRLIYFSYDVKMKEKGDIPEGYSVSREKKERFSLILESASTNQTSMYLCASRSQGELPGELFFGEGSRLTVL.

The chain uses TRBV5-5 and TRBJ1-4; TCRdb's assignment of TRBD1 cannot be checked, as there is no DNA. In germline, CDR1 is SGHKS, CDR2 YYEKEE (reference sequence). This CDR3 is built from 15 residues. CDR3 loop: CASSLIFTGDEKLFF.

V and J are TRBV5-1 and TRBJ2-7; the D call from TCRdb, TRBD1, cannot be confirmed without DNA. There are 15 residues in the CDR3. From germline, CDR1 is SGHRS and CDR2 YFSETQ. The CDR3 reads CASSLVVGQGDEQYF.

The chain joins TRBV12-3 or TRBV12-4 to TRBJ1-1. The CDR3 runs 19 residues. This CDR3 is CASSDHPAERRDLNTEAFF.

The rearrangement joins TRBV7-9 to TRBJ1-1; the TRBD1 assignment by TCRdb is unverifiable without DNA. CDR1 SEHNR and CDR2 FQNEAQ come from the germline V gene (reference sequence). This CDR3 has 12 residues. CDR3 sequence reads: CASSLQGYEAFF.

The rearrangement uses TRBV5-5 and TRBJ2-5; TCRdb reports TRBD2, a call that lacks DNA to check it against. This CDR3 is built from 14 residues. Germline CDR1 reads SGHKS; CDR2 reads YYEKEE (reference sequence). Here the CDR3 reads CASSKWEREETQYF.

The V gene is TRBV15, the J gene TRBJ2-2; TCRdb names TRBD1, which stays unverified in the absence of DNA. The CDR3 has 16 residues. Germline assignment: CDR1 LNHNV and CDR2 YYDKDF (reference sequence). This CDR3 is CATSRTGFKYTGELFF.

The chain is built from TRBV7-2 and TRBJ2-6. The length of the CDR3 is 19 residues. The germline gives CDR1 SGHTA, CDR2 FQGNSA. CDR3 loop: CASSIGRLTGYSGANVLTF.

The chain carries TRBV7-9 and TRBJ2-1. Germline V gives CDR1 SEHNR, CDR2 FQNEAQ (reference sequence). The length of the CDR3 is 12 residues. The CDR3 spells CASSVVFNEQFF. The full variable domain, its missing parts supplied by reference TRBV7-9 and TRBJ2-1, is DTGVSQNPRHKITKRGQNVTFRCDPISEHNRLYWYRQTLGQGPEFLTYFQNEAQLEKSRLLSDRFSAERPKGSFSTLEIQRTEQGDSAMYLCASSVVFNEQFFGPGTRLTVL.

This chain connects TRBV4-3 to TRBJ2-1. The CDR3 spans 15 residues. From germline, CDR1 is LGHNA and CDR2 YSLEER. This CDR3 is CASSQGSNSYNEQFF.

The rearrangement links TRBV12-3 or TRBV12-4 to TRBJ2-7; the D gene TCRdb calls, TRBD1, cannot be checked with no DNA. The CDR3 spans 13 residues. The CDR3: CASSYGHNYEQYF.

The rearrangement uses TRBV10-3 and TRBJ2-2; with no DNA, the TCRdb D assignment of TRBD1 cannot be verified. CDR3 length: 14 amino acids. CDR1 and CDR2 from the germline V gene are ENHRY and SYGVKD. CDR3 region: CASRDTANTGELFF.

The rearrangement joins TRBV5-5 to TRBJ2-7; without DNA, the TCRdb call of TRBD1 cannot be checked. Germline CDR1 SGHKS, CDR2 YYEKEE (reference sequence). The CDR3 spans 13 residues. The chain's CDR3 is CASSRDRAYEQYF. Supplemented by reference TRBV5-5 and TRBJ2-7, the full variable domain reads DAGVTQSPTHLIKTRGQQVTLRCSPISGHKSVSWYQQVLGQGPQFIFQYYEKEERGRGNFPDRFSARQFPNYSSELNVNALLLGDSALYLCASSRDRAYEQYFGPGTRLTVT.

V gene TRBV5-5 combines with J gene TRBJ2-2. This CDR3 region has 16 residues. Germline lookup yields CDR1 SGHKS and CDR2 YYEKEE (reference sequence). The CDR3 region is CASSLVSSGNTGELFF.

The chain carries TRBV20-1 and TRBJ2-7; TCRdb names TRBD1, which stays unverified in the absence of DNA. The CDR3 has 14 residues. Looked up from germline, CDR1 is DFQATT and CDR2 is SNEGSKA (reference sequence). The CDR3 is CSARSTRDAYEQYF.

The chain uses TRBV12-3 or TRBV12-4 and TRBJ1-1. CDR3 length: 13 residues. CDR3 loop: CASIGRANTEAFF.